This T cell receptor (beta chain) was captured in a study of cytomegalovirus exposure and HLA in healthy donors. General study results and limits: Researchers counted around 150 TCR beta chains as cytomegalovirus-associated. A few chains tied to CMV proved CMV antigen-specific in vitro. Per published accounts, TCR beta sequences correctly predicted the HLA-A and HLA-B alleles of most subjects. Published work reported that the classifier diagnosed cytomegalovirus status with high specificity and sensitivity.

PCR involved 60 Vbeta and 13 Jbeta primers. The assay was immunoSEQ multiplex PCR, and TCRdb's table has in-frame clones only and misses some. The sample has about 130,000 clones, 70% to 85% seen once; the top ten hold around 3%. As for this clone: The antigen remains unidentified.

CDR1 and CDR2 (germline): SGHVS, FNYEAQ. The CDR3 consists of 12 residues. V lost 4 bases and J lost 3, with 6 bases in between. What was sequenced was PBMCs. The V and J genes are TRBV7-6 and TRBJ1-1; D ambiguous. The sequence derives from a boy between 2 and 10 years old in good health and CMV-seronegative. CDR3 coding DNA: TGTGCCAGCAGCTCCCCAGACACTGAAGCTTTCTTT. Protein sequence: CASSSPDTEAFF. Full variable domain (outside the CDR3, taken from reference TRBV7-6 and TRBJ1-1): GAGVSQSPRYKVTKRGQDVALRCDPISGHVSLYWYRQALGQGPEFLTYFNYEAQQDKSGLPNDRFSAERPEGSISTLTIQRTEQRDSAMYRCASSSPDTEAFFGQGTRLTVV.